The T cell receptor (beta chain) under discussion was sequenced for a study of T-cell memory formation after mild COVID-19. For the study at large: TCR clusters were largely donor specific. Whole-study results and caveats: For contracting clones, CD4+ ones sat mainly in CM and EM, CD8+ in EMRA. The finding that pre-infection memory included some responding clones suggested that cross-reactive memory joined.

This clonotype showed up just a few times. Its antigen remains unidentified. Employing constant-segment primers, 5'RACE generated TCR alpha and TCR beta cDNA libraries bearing sample barcodes and UMIs. TCRdb independently ran MiXCR on the 5' RACE reads; one entry per CDR3 protein. The sample lists about 430,000 distinct CDR3 sequences, around 24% occurring once. This TCR was recovered from an adult woman who had mild COVID-19 (a few samples of this study predate the infection). Cell type and time point are not known. Sequenced input: PBMCs or a T cell subset sorted from them (not recorded which).

CDR3 sequence (DNA): TGTGCCAGCAGCTCAGACCCCCTAGGTGGGGCCCAGTACTTC. It encodes CASSSDPLGGAQYF. The genes are TRBV11-2 and TRBJ2-5; no firm D call. Germline V gene sequence: CDR1 SGHAT, CDR2 FQNNGV. The CDR3 has 14 residues. The V gene lost 4 bases and the J gene lost 9 bases, with 18 bases spanning the gap.